The entry that follows covers one T cell receptor beta chain sequence. As yet, its antigen is unknown. This record comes from a study of cytotoxic CD8 clonotypes in ibrutinib-treated CLL. Background on the study: Overall, some 24 responses were partial and 2 complete; following median about 69 months, approximately 15 patients stayed remitted and 12 progressed. Study-wide points: Clonality went higher at ibrutinib response and then dropped back toward baseline at progression. Stable or contracted on treatment, public clonotypes were also uncommon.

Researchers set a sequencing depth target of 1 in 200,000 to 1 in 1 million T cells. Clones were sequenced by immunoSEQ multiplex PCR, and TCRdb holds only the in-frame ones, with some missing. This table has about 140,000 clones, 75% to 95% appearing once. The CDR3 sequence is 14 residues long. The V end lost 1 base, the J end lost 3 bases, and 9 bases lay between the germline ends. In germline, CDR1 is SGHAT, CDR2 FQNNGV. The J gene is TRBJ1-1, the V gene TRBV11-2, with D unresolved. The clonotype originates from a human donor with chronic lymphocytic leukemia. The sequences come from PBMCs, collected after 12 months of ibrutinib treatment. CDR3 sequence reads: CASSLVRRDTEAFF. CDR3 sequence (DNA): TGTGCCAGCAGCTTAGTACGACGTGACACTGAAGCTTTCTTT.